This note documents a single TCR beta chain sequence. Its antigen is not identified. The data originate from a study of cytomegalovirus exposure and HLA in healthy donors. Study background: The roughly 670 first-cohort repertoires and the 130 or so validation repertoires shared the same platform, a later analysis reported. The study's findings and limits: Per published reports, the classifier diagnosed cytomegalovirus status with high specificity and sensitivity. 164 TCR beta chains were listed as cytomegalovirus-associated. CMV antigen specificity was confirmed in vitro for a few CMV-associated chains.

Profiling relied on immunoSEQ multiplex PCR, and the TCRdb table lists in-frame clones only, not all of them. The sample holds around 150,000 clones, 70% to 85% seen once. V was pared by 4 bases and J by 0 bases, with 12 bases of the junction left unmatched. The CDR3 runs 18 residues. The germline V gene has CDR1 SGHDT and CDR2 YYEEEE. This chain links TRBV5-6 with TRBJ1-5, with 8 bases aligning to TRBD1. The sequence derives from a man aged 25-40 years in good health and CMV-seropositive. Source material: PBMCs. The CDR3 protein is CASSPKGRTGYSNQPQHF. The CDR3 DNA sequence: TGTGCCAGCAGCCCCAAGGGCCGGACAGGGTATAGCAATCAGCCCCAGCATTTT.